Listed below are T cell receptor beta chains from one sample, sequenced in a study of blood T cells in healthy people across ages. One entry per CDR3 protein, called by TCRdb with MiXCR from the 5' RACE reads. This sample has around 2 million distinct CDR3 sequences, with roughly two fifths found just once. The sample taken for sequencing was blood. All receptors come from a human donor in good health. Each CDR3 is given with its conserved first and last residue. D genes are given only for firm matches. Size is omitted from some rows. Given values are once, few, many or a class for expanded clones.

v_gene	d_gene	j_gene	abundance	CDR3nt	CDR3aa
TRBV12-5	TRBD1	TRBJ2-1	NA	TGTGCTAGTGCCCTTGACAGGGGGGTGAATGAGCAGTTCTTC	CASALDRGVNEQFF
TRBV7-2	TRBD2	TRBJ2-3	NA	TGTGCCAGCGGCCCTGGGGGGGGTAAGCAGTATTTT	CASGPGGGKQYF
TRBV3-1	NA	TRBJ2-1	few	TGTGCCAGCAGCCAAGGCTACCGTAGCGTCGAGCAGTTCTTC	CASSQGYRSVEQFF
TRBV20-1	TRBD1	TRBJ2-1	NA	TGCAGTGCTAACTCCGGGACAGGGAATGAGCAGTTCTTC	CSANSGTGNEQFF
TRBV27	NA	TRBJ2-7	few	TGTGCCAGCAGTCCCCTGGGTAGTATCTACGAGCAGTACTTC	CASSPLGSIYEQYF
TRBV7-2	NA	TRBJ2-1	NA	TGTGCCAGCAGCTTAACCCCAGGGAATAGCAATGAGCAGTTCTTC	CASSLTPGNSNEQFF
TRBV5-1	NA	TRBJ1-1	NA	TGCGCCAGCAGCTTGGACGTGGTTAGGGGCACTGAAGCTTTCTTT	CASSLDVVRGTEAFF
TRBV6-4	NA	TRBJ2-3	NA	TGTGCCAGCAGTGAAGAGGGTGGAGATACGCAGTATTTT	CASSEEGGDTQYF
TRBV29-1	TRBD1	TRBJ2-3	few	TGCAGCGTTTTTGACAGGGCTAGCACAGATACGCAGTATTTT	CSVFDRASTDTQYF
TRBV28	TRBD1	TRBJ2-7	NA	TGTGCCAGCAGTCCTAGCAGGGGGCTGACCTACGAGCAGTACTTC	CASSPSRGLTYEQYF
TRBV7-2	NA	TRBJ2-6	few	TGTGCCAGCAGCTTAATTGTTTCTGGGGCCAACGTCCTGACTTTC	CASSLIVSGANVLTF
TRBV29-1	NA	TRBJ1-2	NA	TGCAGCGTTCGAGGGGCCGTGAGGGGCTACACCTTC	CSVRGAVRGYTF
TRBV7-2	NA	TRBJ1-2	NA	TGTGCCAGCAGCCACCTGAGGGACTTAGCCATCTTTTATGGCTACACCTTC	CASSHLRDLAIFYGYTF
TRBV11-2	TRBD2	TRBJ2-1	NA	TGTGCCAGCAGGCCCACCCGGGGGAGGGACAATGAGCAGTTCTTC	CASRPTRGRDNEQFF
TRBV29-1	NA	TRBJ2-7	few	TGCAGCGTTGGGTCAGTTTCATCCTACGAGCAGTACTTC	CSVGSVSSYEQYF
TRBV4-3	NA	TRBJ2-7	few	TGCGCCAGCAGCCGAAGGTTAGGCGGGGAAGCCTACGAGCAGTACTTC	CASSRRLGGEAYEQYF
TRBV7-2	TRBD1	TRBJ2-7	NA	TGTGCCAGCAGCTTAAGCTACGGACAGGGGAACTACGAGCAGTACTTC	CASSLSYGQGNYEQYF
TRBV9	NA	TRBJ1-2	many	TGTGCCAGCAGCGTATCGCATGACTATGGCTACACCTTC	CASSVSHDYGYTF
TRBV5-1	NA	TRBJ2-7	NA	TGCGCCAGCGGACCGGACGACATCGTCTACGAGCAGTACTTC	CASGPDDIVYEQYF
TRBV6-2/TRBV6-3	NA	TRBJ2-5	NA	TGTGCCAGCAGTTACTCGAGACGAATAACCCAAGAGACCCAGTACTTC	CASSYSRRITQETQYF
TRBV29-1	NA	TRBJ2-5	NA	TGCAGCGTTGAAGGAGAGATGGGGTCAGAGACCCAGTACTTC	CSVEGEMGSETQYF
TRBV4-2	NA	TRBJ2-6	NA	TGTGCCAGCAGCTGGGACCTAGATGTGGCTGGGGCCAACGTCCTGACTTTC	CASSWDLDVAGANVLTF
TRBV6-6	NA	TRBJ2-1	NA	TGTACCAGCAGTGACCCCGGACTAACGGGTAATGAGCAGTTCTTC	CTSSDPGLTGNEQFF
TRBV7-2	TRBD2	TRBJ2-5	NA	TGTGCCAGCAGCTTATCCGGGACTAGCGGGGCGGAGACCCAGTACTTC	CASSLSGTSGAETQYF
TRBV12-5	NA	TRBJ1-6	few	TGTGCTAGTGTACCGAAGGGGGAAGATGACTATAATTCACCCCTCCACTTT	CASVPKGEDDYNSPLHF
TRBV12-3/TRBV12-4	NA	TRBJ1-3	NA	TGTGCCAGCAGTTCCTCCCGAAGCTCAGGAAACACCATATATTTT	CASSSSRSSGNTIYF
TRBV28	NA	TRBJ2-3	NA	TGTGCCAGCAGTTGGGACCAGACAGATACGCAGTATTTT	CASSWDQTDTQYF
TRBV7-9	TRBD1	TRBJ2-7	few	TGTGCCAGCAGCCACCGGGACAGCCACACCTACGAGCAGTACTTC	CASSHRDSHTYEQYF
TRBV29-1	TRBD1	TRBJ1-1	NA	TGCAGCGTTCCGGGGAGGGGGCTGGGGATTTACACTGAAGCTTTCTTT	CSVPGRGLGIYTEAFF